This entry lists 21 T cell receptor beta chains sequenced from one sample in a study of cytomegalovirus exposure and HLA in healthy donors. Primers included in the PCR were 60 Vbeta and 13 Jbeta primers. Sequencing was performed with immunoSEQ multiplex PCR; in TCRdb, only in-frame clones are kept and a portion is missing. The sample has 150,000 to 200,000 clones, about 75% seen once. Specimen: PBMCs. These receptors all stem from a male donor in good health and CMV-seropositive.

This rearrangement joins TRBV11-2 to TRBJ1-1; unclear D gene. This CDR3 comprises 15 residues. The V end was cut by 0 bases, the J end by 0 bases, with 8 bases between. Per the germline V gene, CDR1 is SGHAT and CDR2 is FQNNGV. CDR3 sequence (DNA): TGTGCCAGCAGCTTAGAGCCGGCGGTGAACACTGAAGCTTTCTTT. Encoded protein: CASSLEPAVNTEAFF.

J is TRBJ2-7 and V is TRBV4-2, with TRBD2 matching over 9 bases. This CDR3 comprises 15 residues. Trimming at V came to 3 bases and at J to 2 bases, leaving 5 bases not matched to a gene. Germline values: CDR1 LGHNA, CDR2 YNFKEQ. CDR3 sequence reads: CASSQGSGGTYEQYF. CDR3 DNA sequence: TGTGCCAGCAGCCAGGGCAGCGGGGGGACCTACGAGCAGTACTTC.

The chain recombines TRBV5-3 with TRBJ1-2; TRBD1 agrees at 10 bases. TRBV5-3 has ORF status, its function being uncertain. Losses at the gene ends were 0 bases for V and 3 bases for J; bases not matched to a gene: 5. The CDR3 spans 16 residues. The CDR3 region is CARSLEDRGTYYGYTF. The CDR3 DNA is TGTGCCAGAAGCTTGGAGGACAGGGGGACCTACTATGGCTACACCTTC.

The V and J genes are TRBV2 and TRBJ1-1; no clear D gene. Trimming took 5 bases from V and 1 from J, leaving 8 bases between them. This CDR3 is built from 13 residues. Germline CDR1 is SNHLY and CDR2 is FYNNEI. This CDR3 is CASSTGENTEAFF. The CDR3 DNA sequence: TGTGCCAGCAGTACGGGTGAGAACACTGAAGCTTTCTTT. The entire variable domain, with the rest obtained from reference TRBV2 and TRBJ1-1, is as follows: EPEVTQTPSHQVTQMGQEVILRCVPISNHLYFYWYRQILGQKVEFLVSFYNNEISEKSEIFDDQFSVERPDGSNFTLKIRSTKLEDSAMYFCASSTGENTEAFFGQGTRLTVV.

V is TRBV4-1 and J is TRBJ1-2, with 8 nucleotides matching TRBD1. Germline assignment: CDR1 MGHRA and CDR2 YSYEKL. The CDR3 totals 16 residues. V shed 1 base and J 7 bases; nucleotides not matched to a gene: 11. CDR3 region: CASSQGWPRGPSGYTF. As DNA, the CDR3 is TGCGCCAGCAGCCAAGGGTGGCCCAGGGGGCCGTCTGGCTACACCTTC.

Here the CDR3 DNA reads TGTGCCAGCAGGGTAGCTCCCATCATGAACACTGAAGCTTTCTTT. Translation: CASRVAPIMNTEAFF. The V call is TRBV6-1, the J call TRBJ1-1; D is ambiguous. The CDR3 sequence is 15 residues long. Germline CDR1 is MNHNS and CDR2 is SASEGT. V gave up 6 bases and J gave up 0 bases, with 14 bases separating them.

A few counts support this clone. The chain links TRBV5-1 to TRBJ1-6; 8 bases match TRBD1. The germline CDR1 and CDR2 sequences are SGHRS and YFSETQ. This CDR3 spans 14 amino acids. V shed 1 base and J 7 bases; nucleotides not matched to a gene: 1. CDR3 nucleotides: TGCGCCAGCAGCTTGCCAGGGGGCAATTCACCCCTCCACTTT. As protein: CASSLPGGNSPLHF.

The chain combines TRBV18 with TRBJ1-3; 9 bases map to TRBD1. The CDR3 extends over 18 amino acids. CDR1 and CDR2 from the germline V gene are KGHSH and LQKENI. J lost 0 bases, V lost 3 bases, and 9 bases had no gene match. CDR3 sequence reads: CASSPGTGGFLSGNTIYF. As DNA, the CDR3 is TGTGCCAGCTCACCGGGTACAGGGGGCTTCCTCTCTGGAAACACCATATATTTT.

The CDR3 nucleotides read TGTGCCAGCAGCGCGGGAGGGGGTTCACCCCTCCACTTT. Residues: CASSAGGGSPLHF. The genes are TRBV9 and TRBJ1-6, with D possibly TRBD1 on 6 matching bases. This CDR3 has 13 amino acids. From germline, CDR1 is SGDLS and CDR2 YYNGEE. V shed 3 bases and J shed 9 bases, with 10 bases lying between them.

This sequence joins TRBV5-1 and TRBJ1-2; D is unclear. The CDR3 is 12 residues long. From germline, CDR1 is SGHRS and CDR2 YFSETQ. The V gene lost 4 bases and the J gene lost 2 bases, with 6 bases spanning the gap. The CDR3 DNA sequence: TGCGCCAGCAGCGAGGAGAACTATGGCTACACCTTC. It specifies CASSEENYGYTF.

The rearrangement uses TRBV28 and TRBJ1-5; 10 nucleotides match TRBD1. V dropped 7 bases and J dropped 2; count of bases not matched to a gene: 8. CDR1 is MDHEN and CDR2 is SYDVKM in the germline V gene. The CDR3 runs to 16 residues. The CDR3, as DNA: TGTGCCAGCACGAACTCCGGGACAGGGGGCAATCAGCCCCAGCATTTT. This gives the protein CASTNSGTGGNQPQHF.

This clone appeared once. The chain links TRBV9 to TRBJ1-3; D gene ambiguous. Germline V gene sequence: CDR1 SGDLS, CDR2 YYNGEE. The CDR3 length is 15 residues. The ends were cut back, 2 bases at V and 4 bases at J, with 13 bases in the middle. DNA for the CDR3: TGTGCCAGCAGCGTTGGAGGGATGGGAGGAAACACCATATATTTT. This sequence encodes CASSVGGMGGNTIYF. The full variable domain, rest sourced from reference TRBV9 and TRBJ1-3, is DSGVTQTPKHLITATGQRVTLRCSPRSGDLSVYWYQQSLDQGLQFLIQYYNGEERAKGNILERFSAQQFPDLHSELNLSSLELGDSALYFCASSVGGMGGNTIYFGEGSWLTVV.

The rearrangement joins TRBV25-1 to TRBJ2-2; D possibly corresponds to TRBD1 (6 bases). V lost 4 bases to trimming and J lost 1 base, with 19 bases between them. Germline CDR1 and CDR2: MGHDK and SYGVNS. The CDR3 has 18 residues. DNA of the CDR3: TGTGCCAGCAGTGGCCCCCCTCCCGGGACAATGAACACCGGGGAGCTGTTTTTT. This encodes CASSGPPPGTMNTGELFF.

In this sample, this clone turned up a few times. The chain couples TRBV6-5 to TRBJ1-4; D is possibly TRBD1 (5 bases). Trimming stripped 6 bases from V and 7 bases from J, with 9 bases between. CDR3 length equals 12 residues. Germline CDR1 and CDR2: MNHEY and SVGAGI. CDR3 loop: CASRRGGEKLFF. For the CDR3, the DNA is TGTGCCAGCAGACGCGGGGGTGAAAAACTGTTTTTT.

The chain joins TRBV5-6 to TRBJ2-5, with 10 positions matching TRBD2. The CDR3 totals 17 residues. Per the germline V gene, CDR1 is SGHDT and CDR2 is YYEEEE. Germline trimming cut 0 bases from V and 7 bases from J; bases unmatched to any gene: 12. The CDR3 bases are TGTGCCAGCAGCTTGGGGTCGGGACTAGCGAAACCTGGGACCCAGTACTTC. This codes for CASSLGSGLAKPGTQYF.

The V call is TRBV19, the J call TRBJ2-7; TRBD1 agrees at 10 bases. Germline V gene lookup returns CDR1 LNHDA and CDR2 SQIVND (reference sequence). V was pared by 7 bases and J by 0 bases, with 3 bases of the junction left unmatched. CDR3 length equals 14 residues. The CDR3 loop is CASKWTGGSYEQYF. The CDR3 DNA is TGTGCCAGTAAGTGGACAGGGGGCTCCTACGAGCAGTACTTC. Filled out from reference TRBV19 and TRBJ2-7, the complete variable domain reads DGGITQSPKYLFRKEGQNVTLSCEQNLNHDAMYWYRQDPGQGLRLIYYSQIVNDFQKGDIAEGYSVSREKKESFPLTVTSAQKNPTAFYLCASKWTGGSYEQYFGPGTRLTVT.

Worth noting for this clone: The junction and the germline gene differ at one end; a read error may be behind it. The DNA for the CDR3 is TGTGCTAGCAGCGCTAGACCATTTTCCATCGGGTCCTACAATGAGCAGTTCTTC. Its protein product is CASSARPFSIGSYNEQFF. The chain links TRBV7-7 to TRBJ2-1; D unclear. Germline V gene data show CDR1 as SSHAT and CDR2 as FNYEAQ (reference sequence). The CDR3 consists of 18 residues. Full variable domain (remainder filled in from reference TRBV7-7 and TRBJ2-1): GAGVSQSPRYKVTKRGQDVTLRCDPISSHATLYWYQQALGQGPEFLTYFNYEAQPDKSGLPSDRFSAERPEGSISTLTIQRTEQRDSAMYRCASSARPFSIGSYNEQFFGPGTRLTVL.

CDR3 in DNA: TGTGCCAGCAGCTACAGGGTTGGGAGCACTGAAGCTTTCTTT. Amino acid sequence: CASSYRVGSTEAFF. The chain has TRBV7-2 and TRBJ1-1; D may be TRBD1 (6 bases). Deletions cut 4 bases from V and 4 bases from J, with 13 bases between. Germline V gives CDR1 SGHTA, CDR2 FQGNSA. CDR3 length: 14 amino acids.

For the CDR3, the DNA is TGTGCCAGCGGGACAGGTAATCAGCCCCAGCATTTT. Protein product: CASGTGNQPQHF. The chain is built from TRBV6-5 and TRBJ1-5, with 8 positions matching TRBD1. Trimming at V came to 8 bases and at J to 4 bases, leaving 1 base not matched to a gene. Germline V gene sequence: CDR1 MNHEY, CDR2 SVGAGI. The CDR3 has 12 residues.

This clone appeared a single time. The CDR3 DNA follows: TGTGCCAGCAGTTCAAAACTAGTCGAAGCGCATGAGCAGTTCTTC. It specifies CASSSKLVEAHEQFF. V gene TRBV7-2 combines with J gene TRBJ2-1; maybe TRBD2 (5 bases). Trimming shortened V by 6 bases and J by 8 bases, and 20 bases separated the two germline ends. From germline, CDR1 is SGHTA and CDR2 FQGNSA. The CDR3 is made up of 15 amino acids.

Here the CDR3 reads CSARAGGPLHF. The CDR3 region has the DNA TGCAGTGCTAGGGCGGGGGGGCCCCTCCACTTT. The J gene is TRBJ1-6, the V gene TRBV20-1, with a possible D match to TRBD1 (5 bases). Germline CDR1 DFQATT, CDR2 SNEGSKA (reference sequence). The CDR3 length is 11 residues. V was trimmed by 3 bases and J by 13 bases, leaving 10 bases between them.